This TCR beta chain was sequenced for a study of cytomegalovirus exposure and HLA in healthy donors (dated by TCRdb to about 2017). Background for the entire study: In an earlier analysis of approximately 640 of the donors, 276 Gb of sequence data and 100 million or so unique TCR beta sequences from about 179 million T cells were reported. In the later analysis, no new phenotypic data were used to find candidate immune exposures; instead, reliance was placed on TCR beta sequences and their occurrence across donors. Every repertoire in the discovery cohort had been generated on one and the same sequencing platform. The number of donors typed differed by locus, with 629-630 for A, B, C, DRB1 and DQB1, around 500 for DQA1, over 600 for DPA1, and approximately 470 for DPB1. Of the 300 to 400 genotyped donors, approximately 82% fell in the genetic ancestry cluster associated with self-reported Caucasian donors. HLA typing covered class I and class II loci at four-digit resolution. An earlier analysis of around 640 of the donors used high-throughput TCR beta sequencing to judge whether each TCR beta V gene segment behaved as functional or pseudogenic. An early release covering about 600 HLA-typed donors comprised about 320 gigabases of sequencing data and around 85 million unique TCR sequences. A few DR-DQ haplotypes were treated as single units for association and clustering because of strong linkage in the cohort. In a later genetic analysis, genome-wide SNP genotypes for about 55% of the roughly 700 donors were used, and that subset was treated as a discovery cohort. Alongside the repertoire data, information on donor age, sex, ethnicity and CMV serostatus was compiled. Across roughly 420 genotyped donors of the cohort, an average of approximately 200,000 unique TCR beta nucleotide sequences per donor were sequenced, and 15% to 20% of those sequences were non-productive. The study was designed to test whether signatures of past pathogen exposure could be identified by cataloging public T cell receptors. To predict cytomegalovirus infection status, the study combined high-throughput TCR immunosequencing, statistical association of individual TCRs with disease status, and machine learning. To study patterns of TCR occurrence, a later analysis re-analyzed previously published TCR beta repertoires from under 750 donors and added high-resolution HLA genotyping. Using immunosequencing, the study profiled T cell repertoires from approximately 700 subjects and related those repertoires to cytomegalovirus serostatus. In addition to the first cohort of 666 subjects, a separate validation cohort of 120 different subjects was used.

Turning to this clone: Its antigen is currently not known. The record has no base qualities; no much larger clone is one base away.

General study outcomes and caveats: Because the 87-base-pair reads could not distinguish some IMGT-functional V segments, including TRBV6-2 and TRBV6-3, those segments were excluded. A later analysis found that HLA-associated TCR beta chains were more clonally expanded and had lower generation probabilities than equally common non-associated chains. The authors suggested that the approach could potentially be extended to other disease states and immunological phenotypes. In both the original and validation cohorts, the classifier was reported to diagnose cytomegalovirus status with high specificity and sensitivity. Three of the identified cytomegalovirus-associated TCR beta chains were confirmed in vitro to be specific for cytomegalovirus antigens. Presence/absence analyses assumed roughly uniform sequencing depth across donors, an assumption that may not hold. A cluster of highly shared sequence variants was judged likely to represent a technical artifact of the sequencing pipeline. Because some donors lacked HLA typing at each locus, the association tests relied only on the typed subset. The study listed 150 to 200 TCR beta chains as associated with cytomegalovirus. Only TCR beta chains were sequenced in this cohort, and the absence of alpha or paired-chain data limited detectable features. Most TCR sequences were observed very rarely across donors, whereas some public TCRs were present in many individuals. For the cohort, immune exposure information was limited to CMV serostatus. Fewer than 20 rarely observed V segments, including chromosome 9 orphons, were excluded from the earlier analysis of about 500 of the donors because counts were too low. In a later analysis, over 15,000 TCR beta sequences were associated with specific HLA alleles at a false discovery rate of 0.05. A further reported finding was that TCR beta sequences accurately predicted the HLA-A and HLA-B alleles for most subjects in the first cohort. V-gene and J-gene trimming of TCR beta chains was associated with a missense DCLRE1C variant in a later genetic analysis, and the association was replicated in an independent cohort. When HLA alleles, especially DR and DQ, strongly co-occurred, TCR associations were difficult to assign to individual alleles. A later analysis found that most CMV-associated TCR beta chains appeared HLA-restricted, with HLA associations seemingly driven largely by CMV exposure. In a later analysis, several top co-occurrence clusters were reported to appear linked to parvovirus B19, influenza, CMV and Epstein-Barr virus. A later analysis found that TCR association rates varied across HLA loci, with DRB1 alleles showing the most associated TCRs and HLA-C alleles the fewest. Correlated functional status among segregating V segments might be attributable to linkage disequilibrium, but an unknown experimental factor could not be ruled out. An earlier analysis of 587 of the donors showed that most TCR beta V segments appeared in productive rearrangements either about 87% or about 30% of the time, which broadly matched IMGT annotations. In a later genetic analysis, fewer N-insertions in productive TCRs were reported among donors in an Asian-associated ancestry cluster than the roughly 670-donor mean.

The cohort comprised around 700 healthy bone marrow donors. Cohort members were all nominally healthy when sampled, although unrecorded immune exposures were likely present. The donor tested CMV seropositive, placing the donor among the 289 seropositive members of the cohort. Every donor gave a peripheral blood sample, and the peripheral blood mononuclear cells from that sample were used for TCR beta sequencing. The Qiagen DNeasy Blood Extraction Kit was used to extract genomic DNA from the blood cell samples. From the cysteine through the phenylalanine, the CDR3 covers 14 amino acids. The only DNA kept is the CDR3, 42 bases in frame from the first base. Per the germline V gene, ENHRY is the CDR1 and SYGVKD is the CDR2. The germline V and J ends show losses of 4 bases and 6 bases respectively, and no gene match explains 5 bases of the junction. Library preparation employed the immunoSEQ multiplex PCR assay. For the multiplex PCR, a mixture combining 60 forward primers for TCR Vbeta segments and 13 reverse primers for TCR Jbeta segments was used. The CDR3 region of rearranged TCR beta genes was amplified from genomic DNA by a multiplex PCR assay. Amplified TCR beta libraries were sequenced as 87-base-pair reads on the Illumina HiSeq System. In the paper's pipeline: In a later analysis, tens of millions of unique TCR beta chains were counted across the approximately 620 repertoires, and about 9.9 million of these chains were shared by at least two donors. Raw reads were error-corrected and collapsed into unique sequences by a nearest-neighbor algorithm in which closely related sequences were merged to remove PCR and sequencing errors. Alignment of CDR3 sequences to IMGT reference sequences was used to assign V, D and J gene segments. For a sequence to be retained, a match of at least six nucleotides to both a V gene segment and a J gene segment was required. Rearrangements were classified as productive when the CDR3 lacked stop codons and remained in frame with V and J, and all other rearrangements were classified as non-productive. CDR3 was defined by IMGT convention, running from the second conserved V-encoded cysteine to the conserved J-encoded phenylalanine. Sequences without an unambiguous match to a single V gene segment were excluded from the earlier analysis of about 600 of the donors. In an earlier analysis of approximately 560 of the donors, a V segment was called functional when productive rearrangements were above 56.7%, and segregating when the standard deviation between donors exceeded 5%. A statistical classification framework was built for diagnosing cytomegalovirus status from the catalog of TCR beta chain sequences. V and J gene assignment, in a later analysis, came from comparing TCR nucleotide sequences with IMGT/GENE-DB human TR gene sequences. In a later analysis, CDR3 sequences and most-parsimonious VDJ recombination scenarios were assigned using the TCRdist pipeline. In a later analysis, each TCR beta chain was defined by its CDR3 amino acid sequence together with its V-gene family, and reads lacking a unique V-gene family were excluded. In a later analysis, a few hundred highly shared, low-generation-probability nucleotide sequences were removed to address suspected cross-contamination and a sequencing artifact. In a later analysis, a clonal expansion index was calculated for each public chain from normalized within-repertoire ranks of inferred template counts. In a later analysis, generation probabilities were computed with a VDJ recombination model fitted to out-of-frame rearrangements, and the resulting probabilities were checked against IGoR. In a later analysis, hypergeometric tests were used to score TCR-TCR, TCR-HLA and TCR-CMV co-occurrence, with a repertoire-size bias correction applied to TCR pairs. False discovery rates were estimated in a later analysis by permuting HLA or CMV assignments 20 times. A later analysis grouped co-occurring TCRs with DBSCAN, adding TCRdist sequence similarity when clustering within HLA-allele-positive subsets. Co-occurrence clustering excluded repertoires with fewer than 30,000 or more than 120,000 public chains, plus five with anomalous nucleotide sharing. Here the immuneACCESS table is served through TCRdb, limited to in-frame sequences with V and J called. Missing clones are a known gap in these copies; in checked studies unresolved V genes cover under half, and the rest lacks a known reason. The DNA was the basis for D and trimming; V, J and clone size are from that table. Recorded for this sample are approximately 100,000 clones; around 86% of them occurred a single time. Of the sample, roughly 9% falls within the top ten clones.

The source of this sequence is a man aged 25 to 40 in good health and CMV-seropositive. Specimen: PBMCs. Recombination connected TRBV10-3 to TRBJ2-1, with 8 junctional bases fitting TRBD2. The CDR3: CAISGGLAGNEQFF. The nucleotides are TGTGCCATCAGTGGAGGGCTAGCGGGCAATGAGCAGTTCTTC.